This T cell receptor beta chain was retrieved from a study of technical replicates of blood from a handful of donors. This table comes from immunoSEQ multiplex PCR, and its TCRdb copy is limited to in-frame clones, with some not included. Found here are 45,000 to 60,000 clones, 80% to 95% of them singletons; the top ten hold around 4%. The TCR comes from a human donor in good health. Some clones in this sample may be carry-over from other donors' samples. Sequenced input: PBMCs.

CDR3 sequence reads: CASSPQQDDTQYF. DNA of the CDR3: TGCGCCAGCAGCCCCCAACAGGACGACACGCAGTATTTT. V usage is TRBV5-1 and J usage is TRBJ2-3, with D perhaps matching TRBD1 (5 bases). The germline V gene has CDR1 SGHRS and CDR2 YFSETQ. The CDR3 sequence is 13 residues long. The germline V and J ends were trimmed by 4 bases and 9 bases, with 15 bases remaining between them.